This TCR beta chain is from a study of identifying expanded T cells in peripheral blood. Turning to this clone: Its antigen is still unknown.

Points from the study as a whole: Technical replicates showed about 1.1 changed clones; two weeks about 16; four weeks 19.

V gave up 11 bases and J gave up 4 bases, with 12 bases separating them. The CDR3 extends over 11 amino acids. Germline-derived CDR1 and CDR2 are ENHRY and SYGVKD. Data came from immunoSEQ multiplex PCR; TCRdb stores just in-frame clones and leaves some out. The sample has around 100,000 clones, over 80% seen once; the top ten hold just over 5.5%. The sequence was collected from a person between 18 and 70 years old in good health. Source material: blood. The V call is TRBV10-3, the J call TRBJ2-7, with D possibly TRBD2 on 5 matching bases. CDR3 bases: TGTGCCTCGGCGGGTAAGTACGAGCAGTACTTC. It translates to CASAGKYEQYF.